This TCR beta chain was identified during a study of shared clonotypes between healthy human individuals. Study results and limitations: Having only a few donors restricted how much genetic and exposure-history diversity was captured.

With regard to this clone: Its target is unknown.

Samples underwent the assay at deep level. Sequencing used immunoSEQ multiplex PCR; TCRdb keeps in-frame clones, though not all of them. The sample consists of hundreds of thousands of clones, roughly 72% of them appearing once. Deletions cut 3 bases from V and 7 bases from J, with 12 bases between. This CDR3 comprises 13 residues. Germline CDR1 MDHEN, CDR2 SYDVKM. Specimen: PBMCs. The rearrangement links TRBV28 to TRBJ2-5; a possible D gene is TRBD1 (5 bases). The sequence derives from a woman in her thirties or forties in good health. Some clones in this sample may be carry-over from other donors' samples. CDR3 sequence reads: CASSLDIRGTQYF. The DNA of the CDR3 is TGTGCCAGCAGTTTGGACATCAGAGGGACCCAGTACTTC.